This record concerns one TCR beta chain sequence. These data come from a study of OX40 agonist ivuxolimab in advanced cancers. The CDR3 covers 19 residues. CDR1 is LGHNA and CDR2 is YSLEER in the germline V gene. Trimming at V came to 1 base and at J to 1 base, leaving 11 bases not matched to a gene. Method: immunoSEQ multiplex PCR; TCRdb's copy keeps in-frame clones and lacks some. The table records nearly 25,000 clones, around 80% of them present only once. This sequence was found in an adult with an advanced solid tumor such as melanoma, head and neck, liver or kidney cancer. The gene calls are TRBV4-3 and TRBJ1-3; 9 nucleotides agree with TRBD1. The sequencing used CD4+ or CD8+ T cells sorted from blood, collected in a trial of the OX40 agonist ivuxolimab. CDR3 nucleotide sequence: TGCGCCAGCAGCCAAGGATACAGGGGGCGCATTGGATCTGGAAACACCATATATTTT. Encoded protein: CASSQGYRGRIGSGNTIYF.